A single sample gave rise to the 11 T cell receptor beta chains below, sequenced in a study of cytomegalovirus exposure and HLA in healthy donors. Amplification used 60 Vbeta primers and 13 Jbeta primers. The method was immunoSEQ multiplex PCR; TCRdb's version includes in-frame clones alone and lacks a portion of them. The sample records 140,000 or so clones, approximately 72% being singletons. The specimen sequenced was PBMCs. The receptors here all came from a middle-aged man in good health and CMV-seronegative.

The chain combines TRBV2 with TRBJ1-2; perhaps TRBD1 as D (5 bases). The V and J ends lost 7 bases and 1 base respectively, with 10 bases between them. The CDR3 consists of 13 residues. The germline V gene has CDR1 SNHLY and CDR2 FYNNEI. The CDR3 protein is CASTGSLNYGYTF. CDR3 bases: TGTGCCAGCACAGGGTCCCTTAACTATGGCTACACCTTC.

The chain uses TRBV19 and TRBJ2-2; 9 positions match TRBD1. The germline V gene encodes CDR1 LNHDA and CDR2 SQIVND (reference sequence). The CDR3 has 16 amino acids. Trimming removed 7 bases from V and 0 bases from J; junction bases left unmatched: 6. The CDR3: CASNYRGRPNTGELFF. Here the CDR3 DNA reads TGTGCCAGTAATTACAGGGGGCGTCCGAACACCGGGGAGCTGTTTTTT.

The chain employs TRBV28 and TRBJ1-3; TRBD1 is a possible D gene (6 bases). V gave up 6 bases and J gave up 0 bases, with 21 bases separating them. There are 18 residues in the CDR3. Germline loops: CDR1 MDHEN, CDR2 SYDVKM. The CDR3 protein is CASSSVPGGPVSGNTIYF. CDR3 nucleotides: TGTGCCAGCAGCTCCGTCCCCGGGGGGCCTGTCTCTGGAAACACCATATATTTT.

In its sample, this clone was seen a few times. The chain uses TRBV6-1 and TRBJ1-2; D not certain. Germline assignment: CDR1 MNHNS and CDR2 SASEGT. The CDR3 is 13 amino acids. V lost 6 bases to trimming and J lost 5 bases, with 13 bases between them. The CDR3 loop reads CASSPDGVYGYTF. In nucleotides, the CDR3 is TGTGCCAGCAGCCCTGACGGGGTTTATGGCTACACCTTC.

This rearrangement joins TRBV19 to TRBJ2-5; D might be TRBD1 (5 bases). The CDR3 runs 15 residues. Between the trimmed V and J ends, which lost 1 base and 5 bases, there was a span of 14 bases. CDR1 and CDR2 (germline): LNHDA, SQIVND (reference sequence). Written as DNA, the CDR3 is TGTGCCAGTAGTATAGGACAGTTGTCCGGGGAGACCCAGTACTTC. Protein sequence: CASSIGQLSGETQYF.

CDR3 sequence: CASSSRTGRATYEQYF. The CDR3 nucleotides are TGCGCCAGCAGCTCTCGGACAGGGAGGGCAACCTACGAGCAGTACTTC. This chain connects TRBV5-1 to TRBJ2-7; D is possibly TRBD1 (8 bases). V dropped 3 bases and J dropped 2 bases, with 18 bases sitting between them. This CDR3 is built from 16 residues. Germline-derived CDR1 and CDR2 are SGHRS and YFSETQ.

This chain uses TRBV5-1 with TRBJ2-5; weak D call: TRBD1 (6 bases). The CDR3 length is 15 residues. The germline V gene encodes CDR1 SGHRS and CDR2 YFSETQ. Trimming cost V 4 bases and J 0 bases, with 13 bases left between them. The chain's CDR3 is CASSRDQGYQETQYF. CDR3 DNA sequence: TGCGCCAGCAGCCGCGACCAGGGGTACCAAGAGACCCAGTACTTC.

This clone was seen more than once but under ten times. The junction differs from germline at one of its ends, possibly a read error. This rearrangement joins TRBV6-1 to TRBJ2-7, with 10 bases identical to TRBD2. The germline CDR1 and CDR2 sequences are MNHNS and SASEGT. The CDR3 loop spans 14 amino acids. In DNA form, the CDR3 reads TGTGCCAGCACCGAACTAGCGGGGCCCCTGTTGGTGCACTTC. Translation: CASTELAGPLLVHF.

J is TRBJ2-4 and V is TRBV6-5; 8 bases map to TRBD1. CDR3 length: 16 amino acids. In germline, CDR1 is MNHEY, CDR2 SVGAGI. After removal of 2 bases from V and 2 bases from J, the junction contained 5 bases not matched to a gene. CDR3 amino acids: CASSYKPGGPKNIQYF. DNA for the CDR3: TGTGCCAGCAGTTACAAACCAGGGGGCCCCAAAAACATTCAGTACTTC.

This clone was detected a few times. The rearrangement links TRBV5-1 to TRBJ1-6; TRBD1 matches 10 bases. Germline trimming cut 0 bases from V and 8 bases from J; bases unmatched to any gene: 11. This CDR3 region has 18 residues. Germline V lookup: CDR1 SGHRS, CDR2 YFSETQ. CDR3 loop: CASSLDGTGVGGDSPLHF. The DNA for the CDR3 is TGCGCCAGCAGCTTGGATGGGACAGGGGTCGGTGGGGATTCACCCCTCCACTTT.

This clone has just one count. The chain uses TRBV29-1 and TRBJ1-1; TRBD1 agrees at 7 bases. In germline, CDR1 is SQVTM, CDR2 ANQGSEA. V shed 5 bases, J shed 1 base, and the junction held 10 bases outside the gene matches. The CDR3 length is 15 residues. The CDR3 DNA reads TGCAGCGTTTACTCACCGGGACAGAGGAACACTGAAGCTTTCTTT. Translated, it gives CSVYSPGQRNTEAFF.